The 26 T cell receptor beta chains listed next were all sequenced from one sample in a study of T cell repertoires in cytomegalovirus infection. TCRdb independently ran MiXCR on the reads; one entry per CDR3 protein. This table has a few hundred thousand distinct CDR3 sequences, roughly 42% appearing once. The antigens these receptors bind are not known. Sequencing used cultured PBMCs, obtained from culture after CMV antigen stimulation. The receptors here all came from a human donor in good health (CMV status not recorded). Some clones in this sample may be carry-over from other donors' samples.

The gene calls are TRBV3-1 and TRBJ2-5; 10 bases map to TRBD2. Unmatched junction bases numbered 3, after V lost 5 bases and J lost 0 bases. The germline V gene has CDR1 LGHDT and CDR2 YNNKEL (reference sequence). This CDR3 contains 15 residues. The DNA of the CDR3 is TGTGCCAGCAGCAACCTAGCGGGGGACCAAGAGACCCAGTACTTC. Amino acid sequence: CASSNLAGDQETQYF.

J is TRBJ1-1 and V is TRBV5-1, with TRBD1 matching over 12 bases. The germline gives CDR1 SGHRS, CDR2 YFSETQ. This CDR3 has 17 amino acids. The J segment lost 7 bases and the V segment lost 2 bases, leaving 12 bases of the junction unmatched. CDR3 sequence reads: CASSFPRDRGRRGEAFF. As DNA, the CDR3 is TGCGCCAGCAGCTTCCCACGGGACAGGGGGCGAAGGGGTGAAGCTTTCTTT.

The chain is built from TRBV18 and TRBJ1-2; D is possibly TRBD1 (5 bases). The germline V gene has CDR1 KGHSH and CDR2 LQKENI. V lost 1 base and J lost 2, with 8 bases in between. The CDR3 extends over 14 amino acids. The CDR3 DNA reads TGTGCCAGCTCACCACAGGGGATAAACTATGGCTACACCTTC. This sequence encodes CASSPQGINYGYTF.

In its sample, this clonotype was seen a few times. V usage is TRBV20-1 and J usage is TRBJ1-3; 7 bases are a match to TRBD1. Germline V CDR1 and CDR2: DFQATT, SNEGSKA (reference sequence). The CDR3 has 14 amino acids. With 8 bases clipped from V and 0 bases from J, the junction kept 7 bases outside the gene matches. In DNA form, the CDR3 reads TGCAGTTTTGGGACAGCTGGCTCTGGAAACACCATATATTTT. This codes for CSFGTAGSGNTIYF.

This chain links TRBV6-6 with TRBJ1-1, with D perhaps TRBD1 (6 bases). Germline V gene sequence: CDR1 MNHNY, CDR2 SVGAGI (reference sequence). The CDR3 sequence is 17 residues long. The V and J ends lost 6 bases and 1 base respectively, with 21 bases between them. The CDR3 protein is CASRRMGGGAGNTEAFF. The DNA of the CDR3 is TGTGCCAGCAGACGGATGGGGGGGGGGGCAGGGAACACTGAAGCTTTCTTT.

The chain couples TRBV14 to TRBJ2-7; TRBD2 might be the D (6 bases). Germline-derived CDR1 and CDR2 are SGHDN and FVKESK. The CDR3 loop spans 16 amino acids. V shed 0 bases and J shed 2 bases, with 14 bases lying between them. CDR3 coding DNA: TGTGCCAGCAGCCAAGATCCAGGTAGCGGTACCTACGAGCAGTACTTC. Protein sequence: CASSQDPGSGTYEQYF.

The chain has TRBV3-1 and TRBJ2-1; D remains ambiguous. The germline gives CDR1 LGHDT, CDR2 YNNKEL (reference sequence). The CDR3 runs 12 residues. Trimming took off 0 bases at V and 9 bases at J, with 6 bases between the two ends. CDR3 sequence: CASSQDWSEQFF. CDR3 nucleotides: TGTGCCAGCAGCCAAGATTGGAGTGAGCAGTTCTTC.

CDR3 sequence reads: CASSLYRLETQYF. CDR3 sequence (DNA): TGTGCCAGCAGCTTATATAGACTAGAGACCCAGTACTTC. The V and J genes are TRBV11-3 and TRBJ2-5; D call uncertain. Trimming shortened V by 2 bases and J by 4 bases, and 8 bases separated the two germline ends. The CDR3 is made up of 13 amino acids. Germline loops: CDR1 SGHNT, CDR2 YENEEA.

This clonotype was detected only a few times. This rearrangement joins TRBV11-2 to TRBJ2-7, with 9 bases identical to TRBD2. Germline V gene sequence: CDR1 SGHAT, CDR2 FQNNGV. Trimming at V came to 5 bases and at J to 3 bases, leaving 8 bases not matched to a gene. The CDR3 totals 15 residues. CDR3 amino acids: CASSVSGTSHYEQYF. Here the CDR3 DNA reads TGTGCCAGCAGCGTTTCCGGGACTAGCCACTACGAGCAGTACTTC.

V gene TRBV6-1 combines with J gene TRBJ1-1; D call uncertain. Germline V gene sequence: CDR1 MNHNS, CDR2 SASEGT. Between the trimmed V and J ends, which lost 3 bases and 7 bases, there was a span of 6 bases. CDR3 size: 11 residues. This chain's CDR3 is CASSEAREAFF. CDR3 in DNA: TGTGCCAGCAGTGAGGCCCGTGAAGCTTTCTTT.

The CDR3 loop is CASSPNILVCGQALNWIYGYTF. CDR3 nucleotide sequence: TGTGCCAGCAGCCCGAACATTCTAGTCTGTGGACAGGCTTTGAATTGGATATATGGCTACACCTTC. This sequence joins TRBV11-3 and TRBJ1-2; 7 bases map to TRBD1. Losses at the gene ends were 5 bases for V and 5 bases for J; bases not matched to a gene: 32. The CDR3 contains 22 residues. Per the germline V gene, CDR1 is SGHNT and CDR2 is YENEEA.

The chain has TRBV12-5 and TRBJ2-5; 8 nucleotides align to TRBD1. Unmatched junction bases numbered 8, after V lost 6 bases and J lost 5 bases. CDR1 and CDR2 (germline): LGHNT, FRNRAP. The CDR3 runs to 14 residues. CDR3 sequence reads: CASGLGQGGETQYF. The CDR3 DNA reads TGTGCTAGTGGCCTAGGACAGGGAGGCGAGACCCAGTACTTC.

The V and J genes are TRBV19 and TRBJ1-5; no definite D call. V lost 7 bases, J lost 4 bases, and 8 bases lay in between. This CDR3 has 12 residues. The germline V gene has CDR1 LNHDA and CDR2 SQIVND (reference sequence). CDR3: CASKIGNQPQHF. The CDR3 nucleotides are TGTGCCAGTAAAATAGGAAATCAGCCCCAGCATTTT. Full variable domain (rest looked up from reference TRBV19 and TRBJ1-5): DGGITQSPKYLFRKEGQNVTLSCEQNLNHDAMYWYRQDPGQGLRLIYYSQIVNDFQKGDIAEGYSVSREKKESFPLTVTSAQKNPTAFYLCASKIGNQPQHFGDGTRLSIL.

Many counts were recorded for this clonotype. V usage is TRBV12-3 or TRBV12-4 and J usage is TRBJ2-2, with 7 positions matching TRBD2. This CDR3 contains 15 residues. V was pared by 6 bases and J by 7 bases, with 11 bases of the junction left unmatched. The CDR3 sequence is CASSLAVGHVGELFF. DNA for the CDR3: TGTGCCAGCAGCCTAGCGGTCGGACACGTCGGGGAGCTGTTTTTT.

There are many counts of this clonotype. The chain couples TRBV6-6 to TRBJ2-7; 8 bases fit TRBD1. Germline V gene data show CDR1 as MNHNY and CDR2 as SVGAGI (reference sequence). This CDR3 has 13 amino acids. V was pared by 0 bases and J by 6 bases, with 1 base of the junction left unmatched. The CDR3 loop is CASSYSDRGEQYF. CDR3 DNA sequence: TGTGCCAGCAGTTACTCTGACAGGGGCGAGCAGTACTTC.

In this sample, this clonotype turned up a few times. The CDR3, as DNA: TGTGCCAGCAGCCCCCGCGGAGGGTACAGTCAGCCCCAGCATTTT. This gives the protein CASSPRGGYSQPQHF. The chain employs TRBV12-3 or TRBV12-4 and TRBJ1-5, with D unclear. The length of the CDR3 is 15 residues. V was trimmed by 6 bases and J by 6 bases, leaving 18 bases between them.

This clonotype was counted a few times. The CDR3 reads CASSSGAGGSDGELFF. As DNA, the CDR3 is TGTGCCAGCAGCTCCGGGGCGGGAGGTTCCGACGGGGAGCTGTTTTTT. This rearrangement joins TRBV7-6 to TRBJ2-2; TRBD2 matches at 8 bases. V lost 4 bases, J lost 7 bases, and 11 bases stayed unmatched. The CDR3 is made up of 16 amino acids. Looked up from germline, CDR1 is SGHVS and CDR2 is FNYEAQ.

Many counts were recorded for this clonotype. The J gene is TRBJ2-3, the V gene TRBV7-8, with 9 nucleotides matching TRBD1. After removal of 5 bases from V and 3 bases from J, the junction contained 6 bases not matched to a gene. The CDR3 sequence is 15 residues long. Germline-derived CDR1 and CDR2 are SGHVS and FQNEAQ. The CDR3 is CASSTLTGGTDTQYF. Here the CDR3 DNA reads TGTGCCAGCAGCACCCTGACAGGGGGAACAGATACGCAGTATTTT.

The DNA of the CDR3 is TGTGCCAGCAGACAGGGGGCTGGCGGGGAGCTGTTTTTT. As protein: CASRQGAGGELFF. This chain joins TRBV11-2 and TRBJ2-2, with TRBD1 matching over 9 bases. The junction had 3 bases not matched to a gene; V was cut back by 6 bases and J by 7 bases. The CDR3 is 13 residues long. Germline V CDR1 and CDR2: SGHAT, FQNNGV.

This clonotype was counted between two and nine times. The genes are TRBV11-2 and TRBJ2-7; D is uncertain. Germline-derived CDR1 and CDR2 are SGHAT and FQNNGV. V was pared by 1 base and J by 7 bases, with 5 bases between. The CDR3 consists of 11 residues. The CDR3 nucleotides are TGTGCCAGCAGCTTAGTCCTGGAGCAGTACTTC. Translation: CASSLVLEQYF.

The chain links TRBV7-2 to TRBJ2-3, with D tentatively TRBD1 or TRBD2 (5 bases each). Germline CDR1 SGHTA, CDR2 FQGNSA. Trimming pared 1 base from V and 9 bases from J, leaving 17 bases between. This CDR3 comprises 15 residues. In nucleotides, the CDR3 is TGTGCCAGCAGCTTAGGTCACGGAGGTAGGGGAACGCAGTATTTT. This translates into CASSLGHGGRGTQYF.

This clonotype appeared a few times. This chain uses TRBV3-1 with TRBJ2-3; the D gene is possibly TRBD1 (5 bases). CDR1 LGHDT and CDR2 YNNKEL come from the germline V gene (reference sequence). V was shortened by 1 base and J by 2 bases, with 13 bases between the two germline ends. The length of the CDR3 is 16 residues. The CDR3 loop is CASSQGVRQLTDTQYF. The DNA of the CDR3 is TGTGCCAGCAGCCAAGGGGTGCGACAGCTCACAGATACGCAGTATTTT.

This clonotype was seen many times. J is TRBJ1-1 and V is TRBV7-2; 7 bases fit TRBD1. V dropped 1 base and J dropped 4; count of bases not matched to a gene: 9. The CDR3 loop spans 16 amino acids. Germline V gives CDR1 SGHTA, CDR2 FQGNSA. CDR3 sequence reads: CASSLEAQGLGTEAFF. Here the CDR3 DNA reads TGTGCCAGCAGCTTAGAGGCACAGGGGTTGGGCACTGAAGCTTTCTTT.

This clonotype came up a few times. This sequence joins TRBV6-6 and TRBJ1-2; weak D call: TRBD1 (5 bases). Germline V CDR1 and CDR2: MNHNY, SVGAGI (reference sequence). The V and J ends lost 5 bases and 2 bases respectively, with 12 bases between them. This CDR3 contains 14 residues. The CDR3 DNA reads as TGTGCCAGCAGTAGGGACGGAATAAACTATGGCTACACCTTC. Residues: CASSRDGINYGYTF.

This rearrangement joins TRBV11-2 to TRBJ2-3; TRBD2 aligns across 9 bases. The CDR3 is made up of 13 amino acids. With V trimmed by 8 bases and J by 4 bases, 4 bases remained unmatched. Germline loops: CDR1 SGHAT, CDR2 FQNNGV. CDR3: CASALAGADTQYF. For the CDR3, the DNA is TGTGCCAGCGCCTTAGCGGGAGCAGATACGCAGTATTTT.

This clonotype was seen only a few times. This chain joins TRBV7-2 and TRBJ1-1; possible D gene TRBD1, 5 bases. Germline CDR1 is SGHTA and CDR2 is FQGNSA. The V and J ends lost 4 bases and 4 bases respectively, with 13 bases between them. This CDR3 comprises 14 residues. The CDR3 sequence is CASSSGRISTEAFF. As DNA, the CDR3 is TGTGCCAGCAGCTCGGGACGGATATCCACTGAAGCTTTCTTT.